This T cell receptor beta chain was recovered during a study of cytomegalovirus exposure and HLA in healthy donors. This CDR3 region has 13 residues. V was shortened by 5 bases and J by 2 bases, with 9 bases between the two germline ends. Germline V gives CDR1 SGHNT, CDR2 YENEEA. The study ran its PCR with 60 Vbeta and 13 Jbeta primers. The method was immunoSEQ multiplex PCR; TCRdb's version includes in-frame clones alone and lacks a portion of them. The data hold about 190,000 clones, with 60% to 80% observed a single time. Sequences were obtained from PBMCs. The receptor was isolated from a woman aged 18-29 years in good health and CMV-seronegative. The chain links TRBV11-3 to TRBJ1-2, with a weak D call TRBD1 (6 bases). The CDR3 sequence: CASSLQGNYGYTF. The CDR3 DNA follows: TGTGCCAGCAGCCTTCAGGGGAACTATGGCTACACCTTC.